These T cell receptor beta chains were read from a single sample in a study of blood T cell repertoires in COVID-19. Generated by immunoSEQ multiplex PCR, the TCRdb table keeps only in-frame clones and is missing some. The data hold about 82,000 clones, with about 76% observed a single time. The sample was peripheral blood. Source of these receptors: a man at least 80 years old with acute or convalescent COVID-19. The CDR3 runs from the conserved cysteine through the conserved F or W. Fields, in order: J gene, V gene, D gene, clone size, CDR3 DNA, CDR3 protein. D genes are given only for firm matches. Some rows have no size entry. The others give once, few or many, or a class for an expanded clone.

J: TRBJ2-7
V: TRBV5-1
D: TRBD1
size: -
DNA: TGCGCCAGCAGCTTCGGGACAGGGGGTCCCTACGAGCAGTACTTC
CDR3: CASSFGTGGPYEQYF

J: TRBJ2-3
V: TRBV30
D: -
size: once
DNA: TGTGCCTGGAGTGTAGAGCGGAGCACAGATACGCAGTATTTT
CDR3: CAWSVERSTDTQYF

J: TRBJ1-5
V: TRBV7-2
D: TRBD1
size: -
DNA: TGTGCCAGCAGCTTAGATCGAGGCGGGACAGGGGCGAATCAGCCCCAGCATTTT
CDR3: CASSLDRGGTGANQPQHF

J: TRBJ2-5
V: TRBV30
D: TRBD2
size: -
DNA: TGTGCCGCAAAAGCGGGACAAGAGACCCAGTACTTC
CDR3: CAAKAGQETQYF

J: TRBJ1-3
V: TRBV5-1
D: -
size: -
DNA: TGCGCCAGCAGCTTTGGGTCCCCCACAGGGTTCGGAAACACCATATATTTT
CDR3: CASSFGSPTGFGNTIYF

J: TRBJ2-1
V: TRBV30
D: TRBD2
size: -
DNA: TGTGCCTGGAGTGTATCCGGGAGGAGGTATAATGAGCAGTTCTTC
CDR3: CAWSVSGRRYNEQFF

J: TRBJ1-1
V: TRBV2
D: -
size: -
DNA: TGTGCCAGCAGTGAGTGGCAGAACACTGAAGCTTTCTTT
CDR3: CASSEWQNTEAFF

J: TRBJ2-5
V: TRBV3-1/TRBV3-2
D: TRBD2
size: -
DNA: TGTGCCAGCAGCCAAGATCAGCCCAGCGGGAGGATAGAGACCCAGTACTTC
CDR3: CASSQDQPSGRIETQYF

J: TRBJ2-2
V: TRBV18
D: -
size: -
DNA: TGTGCCAGCTCACCACCCTCTGTGAACACCGGGGAGCTGTTTTTT
CDR3: CASSPPSVNTGELFF

J: TRBJ2-1
V: TRBV5-5
D: -
size: -
DNA: TGTGCCAGCAGCCTTGGGGGGGCCAATGAGCAGTTCTTC
CDR3: CASSLGGANEQFF

J: TRBJ2-5
V: TRBV24-1
D: -
size: -
DNA: TGTGCCACCAGTGATTCAGGGGGAGGACGAGAGACCCAGTACTTC
CDR3: CATSDSGGGRETQYF

J: TRBJ2-3
V: TRBV11-2
D: TRBD1
size: once
DNA: TGTGCCAGCAGCTTGGGACAGGGAACAGATACGCAGTATTTT
CDR3: CASSLGQGTDTQYF

J: TRBJ2-2
V: TRBV7-9
D: TRBD2
size: once
DNA: TGTGCCAGCAGCTTCCCCCGGACTAGCGACACCGGGGAGCTGTTTTTT
CDR3: CASSFPRTSDTGELFF

J: TRBJ2-2
V: TRBV12-5
D: -
size: -
DNA: TGTGCTAGTGGTTTGAGGGGGTTCACCGGGGAGCTGTTTTTT
CDR3: CASGLRGFTGELFF

J: TRBJ2-7
V: TRBV12-5
D: TRBD1
size: -
DNA: TGTGCTAGTGGTCCGGGACAGCCCTACGAGCAGTACTTC
CDR3: CASGPGQPYEQYF

J: TRBJ2-1
V: TRBV5-1
D: TRBD2
size: -
DNA: TGCGCCAGCAGGTTAACTCCCGGACACCCTAGCGGGAGTTCTGGTGAGCAGTTCTTC
CDR3: CASRLTPGHPSGSSGEQFF

J: TRBJ1-1
V: TRBV19
D: -
size: -
DNA: TGTGCCAGTAGTATTTGGGGCGGCAGCTTTTTT
CDR3: CASSIWGGSFF

J: TRBJ2-4
V: TRBV19
D: TRBD1
size: -
DNA: TGTGCCACCTCGGGACAGGGGATTAACATTCAGTACTTC
CDR3: CATSGQGINIQYF

J: TRBJ1-1
V: TRBV28
D: -
size: -
DNA: TGTGCCAGCACCCTACTGACTGGTGGAAAGAACACTGAAGCTTTCTTT
CDR3: CASTLLTGGKNTEAFF

J: TRBJ1-2
V: TRBV5-1
D: -
size: -
DNA: TGCGCCAGCAGCTTGAGCGAGAACTATGGCTACACCTTC
CDR3: CASSLSENYGYTF

J: TRBJ2-1
V: TRBV7-2
D: TRBD2
size: -
DNA: TGTGCCAGCAGCTACGGACTAGCGTACAATGAGCAGTTCTTC
CDR3: CASSYGLAYNEQFF

J: TRBJ1-1
V: TRBV27
D: -
size: -
DNA: TGTGCCAGCAGTCCCCCAGGCGAACCCACCCACACTGAAGCTTTCTTT
CDR3: CASSPPGEPTHTEAFF

J: TRBJ1-6
V: TRBV2
D: TRBD1
size: -
DNA: TGTGCCAGCAGCGGACAGGGATACGGGTCACCCCTCCACTTT
CDR3: CASSGQGYGSPLHF

J: TRBJ2-3
V: TRBV5-1
D: TRBD2
size: -
DNA: TGCGCCAGCAGCTTGCCGTCTAGCGGGAGGGATACGCAGTATTTT
CDR3: CASSLPSSGRDTQYF

J: TRBJ2-1
V: TRBV15
D: -
size: -
DNA: TGTGCCACCAGCAGAAACCCCAACGGGGGTTACAATGAGCAGTTCTTC
CDR3: CATSRNPNGGYNEQFF

J: TRBJ1-5
V: TRBV3-1/TRBV3-2
D: -
size: -
DNA: TGTGCCAGCAGCCCATCGGCAGGGAACAATCAGCCCCAGCATTTT
CDR3: CASSPSAGNNQPQHF

J: TRBJ2-3
V: TRBV2
D: TRBD2
size: -
DNA: TGTGCCAGCCAGCTAGCGGGAGTCACAGATACGCAGTATTTT
CDR3: CASQLAGVTDTQYF

J: TRBJ1-1
V: TRBV28
D: -
size: -
DNA: TGTGCCAGCAGTTCGAGACAGCTAATCGTCACTGAAGCTTTCTTT
CDR3: CASSSRQLIVTEAFF

J: TRBJ1-2
V: TRBV28
D: TRBD1
size: -
DNA: TGTGCCACCAAGACAGGGCGATTCTATGGCTACACCTTC
CDR3: CATKTGRFYGYTF

J: TRBJ2-1
V: TRBV10-3
D: TRBD2
size: -
DNA: TGTGCCATCAGTGAGGGATGGCGGGAGGTAGGTGAGCAGTTCTTC
CDR3: CAISEGWREVGEQFF

J: TRBJ1-3
V: TRBV6-5
D: -
size: -
DNA: TGTGCCAGCAGCCGCTCGGACAGCGCTAACACCATATATTTT
CDR3: CASSRSDSANTIYF

J: TRBJ2-1
V: TRBV28
D: -
size: few
DNA: TGTGCCAGCAGTCTACCAGCGGGCCCCGTATTCTTC
CDR3: CASSLPAGPVFF

J: TRBJ2-1
V: TRBV5-4
D: -
size: -
DNA: TGTGCCAGCAGCTTGGGAACGACTGCCTACAATGAGCAGTTCTTC
CDR3: CASSLGTTAYNEQFF

J: TRBJ2-4
V: TRBV5-1
D: TRBD1
size: -
DNA: TGCGCCAGCAGCATCCGGGACAGAGCAAACATTCAGTACTTC
CDR3: CASSIRDRANIQYF

J: TRBJ1-6
V: TRBV18
D: -
size: -
DNA: TGTGCCAGCTCACCGAGCCCCGGTGGTGATTCACCCCTCCACTTT
CDR3: CASSPSPGGDSPLHF

J: TRBJ1-1
V: TRBV7-2
D: TRBD1
size: -
DNA: TGTGCCAGCAGCTTAGGCAAAACCGGGACAGGGGTAACTGAAGCTTTCTTT
CDR3: CASSLGKTGTGVTEAFF

J: TRBJ2-5
V: TRBV5-1
D: -
size: -
DNA: TGCGCCAGCAGTCGAGGGTTCGAGACCCAGTACTTC
CDR3: CASSRGFETQYF

J: TRBJ1-6
V: TRBV2
D: -
size: -
DNA: TGTGCCAGCAGTGGATCGACAGGACAAAATTCACCCCTCCACTTT
CDR3: CASSGSTGQNSPLHF

J: TRBJ1-1
V: TRBV27
D: -
size: -
DNA: TGTGCCAGCAGATCGTGGACTGACAACACTGAAGCTTTCTTT
CDR3: CASRSWTDNTEAFF

J: TRBJ1-4
V: TRBV28
D: -
size: -
DNA: TGTGCCATAAATGGAGGCGGGGATGAAAAACTGTTTTTT
CDR3: CAINGGGDEKLFF